This T cell receptor (beta chain) came from a study of blood T cell repertoires in COVID-19. Overall study context: The study drew acute and convalescent COVID-19 samples from the United States, Italy and Spain. Sample material is recorded as cDNA or gDNA derived from T cells, B-cell-depleted T cells, or PBMCs.

Sequencing used immunoSEQ multiplex PCR; TCRdb keeps in-frame clones, though not all of them. This sample has approximately 240,000 clones, with 83% found just once. This receptor was taken from a woman younger than 45 with COVID-19, enrolled during active disease. The sample comprised peripheral blood.

In DNA form, the CDR3 reads TGTGCCAGCAGCCCCAACAGGGTGACATTGGGCTACACCTTC. It translates to CASSPNRVTLGYTF. This chain uses TRBV11-1 with TRBJ1-2; a weak D match, TRBD1 (6 bases). Germline CDR1 SGHAT, CDR2 FQDESV (reference sequence). This CDR3 has 14 residues. V was pared by 5 bases and J by 8 bases, with 18 bases between.